The clone carrying this T cell receptor beta chain was detected a few times. Profiling relied on immunoSEQ multiplex PCR, and the TCRdb table lists in-frame clones only, not all of them. The table has around 130,000 clones, 85% to 90% seen once. These data belong to a study of blood T cell repertoires in COVID-19. Turning to the study itself: Samples of COVID-19 (acute and convalescent) were obtained from the United States, Italy and Spain. T cells, B-cell-depleted T cells, or PBMCs supplied cDNA or gDNA.

The V gene's germline CDR1 is ENHRY and CDR2 SYGVKD. CDR3 length equals 15 residues. The trim removed 10 bases at V and 10 bases at J, leaving 13 bases unmatched. Sequenced: peripheral blood. The chain recombines TRBV10-3 with TRBJ2-7, with 16 positions matching TRBD2. This TCR was recovered from a man in his 70s with active or convalescent COVID-19. The CDR3 spells CASKGTSGRDNYQYF. CDR3 coding DNA: TGTGCCAGCAAAGGGACTAGCGGGAGGGATAATTACCAGTACTTC.